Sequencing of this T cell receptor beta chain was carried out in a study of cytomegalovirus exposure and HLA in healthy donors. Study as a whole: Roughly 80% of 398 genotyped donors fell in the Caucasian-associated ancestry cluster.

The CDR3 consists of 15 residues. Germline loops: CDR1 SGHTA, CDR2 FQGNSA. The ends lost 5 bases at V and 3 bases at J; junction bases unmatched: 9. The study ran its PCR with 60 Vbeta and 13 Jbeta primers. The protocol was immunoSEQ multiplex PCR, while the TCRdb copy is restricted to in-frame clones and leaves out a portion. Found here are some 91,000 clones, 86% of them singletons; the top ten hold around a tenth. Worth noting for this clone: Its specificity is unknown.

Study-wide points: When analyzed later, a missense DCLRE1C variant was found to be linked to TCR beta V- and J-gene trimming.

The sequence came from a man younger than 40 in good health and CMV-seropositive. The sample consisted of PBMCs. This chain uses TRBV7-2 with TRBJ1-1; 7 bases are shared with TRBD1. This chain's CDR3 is CASSPTGDRYTEAFF. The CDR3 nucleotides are TGTGCCAGCAGCCCTACAGGGGATCGGTACACTGAAGCTTTCTTT.